The 21 T cell receptor beta chains presented below share a single source sample, sequenced in a study of T cell changes during pregnancy in multiple sclerosis. Data came from immunoSEQ multiplex PCR; TCRdb stores just in-frame clones and leaves some out. Of 50,000 to 60,000 clones listed, about nine tenths were seen once; the top ten hold around 0.57%. The sequences come from CD4+ T cells from peripheral blood mononuclear cells, collected in the first trimester of pregnancy. The receptors originated from a female donor with multiple sclerosis, enrolled in a pregnancy study.

The rearrangement links TRBV13 to TRBJ1-1; D might be TRBD1 (6 bases). CDR1 and CDR2 from the germline V gene are PRHDT and FYEKMQ (reference sequence). Trimming stripped 5 bases from V and 4 bases from J, with 17 bases between. The CDR3 spans 15 residues. CDR3 residues: CASSPGAMRGTEAFF. The CDR3, as DNA: TGTGCCAGCAGCCCAGGGGCGATGAGGGGCACTGAAGCTTTCTTT.

A few counts support this clone. The V call is TRBV20-1, the J call TRBJ1-2; the D is unclear. Germline assignment: CDR1 DFQATT and CDR2 SNEGSKA (reference sequence). This CDR3 region has 11 residues. Between the trimmed V and J ends, which lost 5 bases and 7 bases, there was a span of 11 bases. The CDR3 bases are TGCAGTGCTCCTGGAGGAGGTGGCTACACCTTC. Protein: CSAPGGGGYTF.

This clone appeared once. V usage is TRBV6-1 and J usage is TRBJ2-1; TRBD2 agrees at 9 bases. V dropped 0 bases and J dropped 9; count of bases not matched to a gene: 9. Germline CDR1 reads MNHNS; CDR2 reads SASEGT. The CDR3 runs to 16 residues. CDR3: CASSEAVGVLAGEQFF. For the CDR3, the DNA is TGTGCCAGCAGTGAAGCCGTAGGAGTACTAGCGGGTGAGCAGTTCTTC.

The J gene is TRBJ1-1, the V gene TRBV7-6, with TRBD1 identical over 8 bases. The CDR3 contains 17 residues. Germline V gene sequence: CDR1 SGHVS, CDR2 FNYEAQ. Trimming removed 2 bases from V and 4 bases from J; junction bases left unmatched: 12. The DNA for the CDR3 is TGTGCCAGCAGCTTATCCCCGACAGGGGCGGTCGGCACTGAAGCTTTCTTT. Residues: CASSLSPTGAVGTEAFF. Based on the CDR3 plus reference TRBV7-6 and TRBJ1-1, the full variable domain is GAGVSQSPRYKVTKRGQDVALRCDPISGHVSLYWYRQALGQGPEFLTYFNYEAQQDKSGLPNDRFSAERPEGSISTLTIQRTEQRDSAMYRCASSLSPTGAVGTEAFFGQGTRLTVV.

The gene calls are TRBV5-1 and TRBJ2-5; 14 bases line up with TRBD2. The CDR3 extends over 16 amino acids. J gave up 4 bases and V 0 bases, and 2 bases lay outside the gene matches. From germline, CDR1 is SGHRS and CDR2 YFSETQ. This chain's CDR3 is CASSLGLAGGPETQYF. In DNA form, the CDR3 reads TGCGCCAGCAGCTTGGGACTAGCGGGGGGGCCAGAGACCCAGTACTTC.

The chain uses TRBV2 and TRBJ2-5; D is possibly TRBD2 (5 bases). CDR1 and CDR2 from the germline V gene are SNHLY and FYNNEI. Trimming left V 3 bases short and J 5 bases short, with 16 bases between. The CDR3 extends over 15 amino acids. The CDR3 bases are TGTGCCAGCAGTGAGACCGGGAACCCGGGGGAGACCCAGTACTTC. It translates to CASSETGNPGETQYF.

Points on this clone: Other DNA sequences from this sample encode an identical CDR3 as well. The V call is TRBV6-1, the J call TRBJ1-5; 7 bases map to TRBD1. Germline V lookup: CDR1 MNHNS, CDR2 SASEGT. The CDR3 loop spans 13 amino acids. V lost 7 bases and J lost 5; bases outside the gene matches: 5. The DNA of the CDR3 is TGTGCCAGCACTCGACAGGGAGATCAGCCCCAGCATTTT. Translating it yields CASTRQGDQPQHF.

The chain is built from TRBV5-1 and TRBJ1-2, with TRBD1 identical over 9 bases. J was trimmed by 4 bases and V by 4 bases; bases with no gene match: 8. The length of the CDR3 is 15 residues. From germline, CDR1 is SGHRS and CDR2 YFSETQ. CDR3 nucleotide sequence: TGCGCCAGCAGCCCCGGGACAGGGATCGGCTATGGCTACACCTTC. This encodes CASSPGTGIGYGYTF. The full variable domain, its missing parts supplied by reference TRBV5-1 and TRBJ1-2, is KAGVTQTPRYLIKTRGQQVTLSCSPISGHRSVSWYQQTPGQGLQFLFEYFSETQRNKGNFPGRFSGRQFSNSRSEMNVSTLELGDSALYLCASSPGTGIGYGYTFGSGTRLTVV.

This clone was detected only a few times. This chain connects TRBV5-1 to TRBJ2-3; D gene unclear. This CDR3 contains 12 residues. Germline V gene data show CDR1 as SGHRS and CDR2 as YFSETQ. V shed 1 base and J shed 4 bases, with 4 bases lying between them. DNA of the CDR3: TGCGCCAGCAGCTTGTTCGCAGATACGCAGTATTTT. Residues: CASSLFADTQYF. Full variable domain (remainder filled in from reference TRBV5-1 and TRBJ2-3): KAGVTQTPRYLIKTRGQQVTLSCSPISGHRSVSWYQQTPGQGLQFLFEYFSETQRNKGNFPGRFSGRQFSNSRSEMNVSTLELGDSALYLCASSLFADTQYFGPGTRLTVL.

J is TRBJ1-5 and V is TRBV7-2; TRBD1 aligns across 9 bases. The CDR3 covers 14 residues. With 5 bases clipped from V and 3 bases from J, the junction kept 2 bases outside the gene matches. Germline lookup yields CDR1 SGHTA and CDR2 FQGNSA. This chain's CDR3 is CASSGTGYNQPQHF. DNA of the CDR3: TGTGCCAGCAGCGGGACAGGGTACAATCAGCCCCAGCATTTT.

The V gene is TRBV11-3, the J gene TRBJ1-2; D possibly corresponds to TRBD1 (6 bases). CDR3 size: 18 residues. The V and J ends lost 4 bases and 5 bases respectively, with 26 bases between them. Germline CDR1 SGHNT, CDR2 YENEEA. For the CDR3, the DNA is TGTGCCAGCAGCTCACTAGGGGGGGCAAGTCGGGGAAATTATGGCTACACCTTC. It codes for CASSSLGGASRGNYGYTF.

The rearrangement links TRBV19 to TRBJ2-7, with 7 bases aligning to TRBD2. Germline values: CDR1 LNHDA, CDR2 SQIVND (reference sequence). The CDR3 length is 15 residues. V gave up 1 base and J gave up 0 bases; unmatched junction bases: 3. The CDR3 sequence: CASSIVSGTSYEQYF. For the CDR3, the DNA is TGTGCCAGTAGTATAGTAAGCGGGACCTCCTACGAGCAGTACTTC.

The V gene is TRBV5-6, the J gene TRBJ2-7, with TRBD1 matching over 8 bases. Per the germline V gene, CDR1 is SGHDT and CDR2 is YYEEEE. The trim removed 0 bases at V and 6 bases at J, leaving 5 bases unmatched. The CDR3 spans 14 residues. CDR3 amino acids: CASSLDDRGFEQYF. Written as DNA, the CDR3 is TGTGCCAGCAGCTTGGATGACAGGGGATTCGAGCAGTACTTC.

V gene TRBV19 combines with J gene TRBJ1-2; TRBD1 is a possible D gene (5 bases). Germline CDR1 is LNHDA and CDR2 is SQIVND (reference sequence). The CDR3 is 12 amino acids. Between the trimmed V and J ends, which lost 5 bases and 5 bases, there was a span of 9 bases. CDR3 sequence (DNA): TGTGCCAGTAGTCCTCGACAGTATGGCTACACCTTC. This gives the protein CASSPRQYGYTF.

This clone was detected once. This chain joins TRBV4-1 and TRBJ2-1; 12 bases are shared with TRBD2. CDR1 and CDR2 from the germline V gene are MGHRA and YSYEKL. V lost 5 bases, J lost 12 bases, and 11 bases stayed unmatched. The CDR3 extends over 15 amino acids. The CDR3 DNA reads as TGCGCCAGCAGCGACCCCCTAGCGGGGGGGCCCTGGCAGTTCTTC. This gives the protein CASSDPLAGGPWQFF.

V and J are TRBV5-1 and TRBJ2-4; a weak D match, TRBD1 (5 bases). Germline V gene data show CDR1 as SGHRS and CDR2 as YFSETQ. The V and J ends lost 4 bases and 6 bases respectively, with 14 bases between them. The CDR3 consists of 14 residues. The CDR3 bases are TGCGCCAGCAGCCTGTTGACAGACACAAACATTCAGTACTTC. Protein: CASSLLTDTNIQYF.

The chain recombines TRBV27 with TRBJ2-5, with 11 bases fitting TRBD2. This CDR3 contains 14 residues. CDR1 and CDR2 (germline): MNHEY, SMNVEV (reference sequence). V was pared by 2 bases and J by 5 bases, with 1 base of the junction left unmatched. The CDR3, as DNA: TGTGCCAGCAGTTTAAGACTAGCGGGGGAGACCCAGTACTTC. Encoded protein: CASSLRLAGETQYF.

The chain combines TRBV6-4 with TRBJ2-5, with TRBD2 as a possible D gene (6 bases). Trimming pared 5 bases from V and 5 bases from J, leaving 12 bases between. The CDR3 is 13 amino acids. Germline V CDR1 and CDR2: MRHNA, SNTAGT. CDR3 DNA sequence: TGTGCCAGCAGTCGGGGGTGGATGGAGACCCAGTACTTC. The encoded protein is CASSRGWMETQYF.

A single count supports this clone. The chain couples TRBV7-6 to TRBJ2-2, with D possibly TRBD1 on 6 matching bases. The CDR3 extends over 15 amino acids. Per germline, CDR1 SGHVS and CDR2 FNYEAQ. Trimming shortened V by 2 bases and J by 1 base, and 8 bases separated the two germline ends. CDR3 region: CASSLKQGNTGELFF. The DNA of the CDR3 is TGTGCCAGCAGCTTAAAACAGGGGAACACCGGGGAGCTGTTTTTT.

This sequence joins TRBV6-1 and TRBJ2-1; TRBD2 aligns across 10 bases. The junction had 4 bases not matched to a gene; V was cut back by 6 bases and J by 8 bases. CDR3 length: 13 residues. Germline CDR1 reads MNHNS; CDR2 reads SASEGT. CDR3 protein: CASRLAGVYEQFF. In DNA form, the CDR3 reads TGTGCCAGCAGGCTAGCGGGAGTATATGAGCAGTTCTTC.

The chain combines TRBV27 with TRBJ1-6; TRBD1 might be the D (5 bases). The germline V gene encodes CDR1 MNHEY and CDR2 SMNVEV (reference sequence). Trimming removed 6 bases from V and 3 bases from J, with 15 bases in between. The CDR3 runs 16 residues. The CDR3: CASSPWGGIYNSPLHF. In nucleotides, the CDR3 is TGTGCCAGCAGCCCTTGGGGGGGAATCTATAATTCACCCCTCCACTTT.